The 14 T cell receptor beta chains reported below all come from one sample, sequenced in a study of blood T cell repertoires in COVID-19. Only in-frame clones appear in the TCRdb table, and some are missing; sequencing was by immunoSEQ multiplex PCR. The sample has around 110,000 clones, approximately 88% seen once. Sequencing was performed on peripheral blood. These receptors came from a woman between 65 and 79 years old with acute or convalescent COVID-19.

The V and J genes are TRBV19 and TRBJ1-3, with a weak D call TRBD1 (5 bases). The germline V and J ends were trimmed by 5 bases and 2 bases, with 13 bases remaining between them. Germline V lookup: CDR1 LNHDA, CDR2 SQIVND (reference sequence). The length of the CDR3 is 15 residues. In nucleotides, the CDR3 is TGTGCCAGTAGTTTCGGGGGGAACGCTGGAAACACCATATATTTT. Its translation: CASSFGGNAGNTIYF.

This rearrangement joins TRBV29-1 to TRBJ2-2, with 10 positions matching TRBD1. V trimming: 4 bases; J trimming: 5 bases; junction bases outside the gene matches: 13. CDR1 SQVTM and CDR2 ANQGSEA come from the germline V gene. The CDR3 loop spans 17 amino acids. CDR3 sequence: CSVGLRQGAVQTGELFF. CDR3 in DNA: TGCAGCGTTGGTCTTCGACAGGGGGCAGTTCAGACCGGGGAGCTGTTTTTT.

This clone was seen just once. The CDR3 loop reads CSPSLTDTQYF. The CDR3 DNA sequence: TGCAGTCCGTCTCTCACAGATACGCAGTATTTT. The gene calls are TRBV20-1 and TRBJ2-3; D unclear. This CDR3 spans 11 amino acids. Trimming took off 8 bases at V and 2 bases at J, with 8 bases between the two ends. The germline gives CDR1 DFQATT, CDR2 SNEGSKA (reference sequence).

This chain connects TRBV30 to TRBJ1-1, with 9 bases identical to TRBD1. CDR1 is GTSNPN and CDR2 is SVGIG in the germline V gene (reference sequence). Unmatched junction bases numbered 9, after V lost 2 bases and J lost 11 bases. CDR3 length: 13 amino acids. Here the CDR3 DNA reads TGTGCCTGGAGTCATACCGGGACAGGGTTGGCTTTCTTT. Translated, it gives CAWSHTGTGLAFF.

The genes are TRBV11-2 and TRBJ1-6, with D possibly TRBD1 on 5 matching bases. V gave up 3 bases and J gave up 6 bases, with 9 bases separating them. The CDR3 extends over 14 amino acids. In germline, CDR1 is SGHAT, CDR2 FQNNGV. The DNA of the CDR3 is TGTGCCAGCAGCTTTCTACAGGTTAATTCACCCCTCCACTTT. The encoded protein is CASSFLQVNSPLHF. The entire variable domain, with the rest obtained from reference TRBV11-2 and TRBJ1-6, is as follows: EAGVAQSPRYKIIEKRQSVAFWCNPISGHATLYWYQQILGQGPKLLIQFQNNGVVDDSQLPKDRFSAERLKGVDSTLKIQPAKLEDSAVYLCASSFLQVNSPLHFGNGTRLTVT.

This chain joins TRBV24-1 and TRBJ2-1; 12 bases align to TRBD2. With V trimmed by 4 bases and J by 2 bases, 11 bases remained unmatched. Germline V gene lookup returns CDR1 KGHDR and CDR2 SFDVKD. The CDR3 length is 19 residues. In nucleotides, the CDR3 is TGTGCCACCAGTGACCCCCAGACTAGCGGGAGAGGACCCTACAATGAGCAGTTCTTC. The encoded protein is CATSDPQTSGRGPYNEQFF.

V usage is TRBV6-5 and J usage is TRBJ2-2; unclear D gene. CDR3 length: 15 residues. The V end was cut by 8 bases, the J end by 5 bases, with 18 bases between. The germline gives CDR1 MNHEY, CDR2 SVGAGI. CDR3 in DNA: TGTGCCAGCGTGGCAGGCCCCCTGCAAACCGGGGAGCTGTTTTTT. Its translation: CASVAGPLQTGELFF.

The chain uses TRBV24-1 and TRBJ2-1, with 8 nucleotides matching TRBD2. CDR3 length: 14 amino acids. Germline loops: CDR1 KGHDR, CDR2 SFDVKD. With 9 bases clipped from V and 4 bases from J, the junction kept 7 bases outside the gene matches. The CDR3 region is CATGGTRGYNEQFF. CDR3 in DNA: TGTGCCACCGGCGGGACTAGGGGATACAATGAGCAGTTCTTC.

The rearrangement links TRBV5-1 to TRBJ1-1, with D possibly being TRBD1 (6 bases). V was pared by 1 base and J by 5 bases, with 9 bases between. The germline V gene has CDR1 SGHRS and CDR2 YFSETQ. The CDR3 sequence is 13 residues long. CDR3 loop: CASSLKDRTEAFF. CDR3 nucleotides: TGCGCCAGCAGCTTGAAGGACAGAACTGAAGCTTTCTTT.

The V and J genes are TRBV6-5 and TRBJ2-5; 7 bases agree with TRBD2. The CDR3 sequence is 13 residues long. J gave up 4 bases and V 1 base, and 0 bases lay outside the gene matches. Germline V gene lookup returns CDR1 MNHEY and CDR2 SVGAGI. CDR3 residues: CASSYWGGETQYF. Written as DNA, the CDR3 is TGTGCCAGCAGTTACTGGGGGGGAGAGACCCAGTACTTC.

The CDR3 region has the DNA TGTGCCAGCAGCGGCGGACAGGACGATCAGCCCCAGCATTTT. Amino acid sequence: CASSGGQDDQPQHF. This chain links TRBV9 with TRBJ1-5; 7 bases match TRBD1. CDR3 size: 14 residues. J gave up 5 bases and V 3 bases, and 5 bases lay outside the gene matches. Germline V gene sequence: CDR1 SGDLS, CDR2 YYNGEE.

V and J are TRBV2 and TRBJ2-5; D might be TRBD1 (5 bases). Trimming shortened V by 4 bases and J by 4 bases, and 13 bases separated the two germline ends. The V gene's germline CDR1 is SNHLY and CDR2 FYNNEI. The length of the CDR3 is 14 residues. The CDR3 loop is CASSAGLGLETQYF. CDR3 nucleotide sequence: TGTGCCAGCAGTGCAGGGCTGGGGTTAGAGACCCAGTACTTC.

Concerning this clone: One end of the junction varies from germline; a read error may be responsible. This chain links TRBV18 with TRBJ1-2, with TRBD1 matching over 8 bases. Germline CDR1 is KGHSH and CDR2 is LQKENI. The CDR3 has 14 residues. The CDR3 sequence is CASSPRQGSYGYTF. CDR3 coding DNA: TGTGCCAGCTCCCCACGACAGGGGAGCTATGGCTACACCTTC. Together with reference TRBV18 and TRBJ1-2, the CDR3 gives the full variable domain: NAGVMQNPRHLVRRRGQEARLRCSPMKGHSHVYWYRQLPEEGLKFMVYLQKENIIDESGMPKERFSAEFPKEGPSILRIQQVVRGDSAAYFCASSPRQGSYGYTFGSGTRLTVV.

As DNA, the CDR3 is TGTGCCAGCAGCGTAGTAGGGGGCTCCAACTATGGCTACACCTTC. As protein: CASSVVGGSNYGYTF. This sequence joins TRBV9 and TRBJ1-2; 7 positions agree with TRBD1. The junction had 4 bases not matched to a gene; V was cut back by 0 bases and J by 2 bases. Germline CDR1 and CDR2: SGDLS and YYNGEE. The CDR3 contains 15 residues.